Following are 8 T cell receptor beta chains from one sample sequenced in a study of a mutant IDH1 vaccine in newly diagnosed glioma. Sequencing used immunoSEQ multiplex PCR; TCRdb keeps in-frame clones, though not all of them. This table holds about 59,000 clones, around 83% found once. The time point here: week 47, end of study. The investigators gave 300 ug of mutant IDH1 20-mer peptide in each vaccine dose, together with topical imiquimod. These receptors' antigens are unknown. Material: PBMCs, obtained from a glioma patient whose treatment included an IDH1 peptide vaccine. These receptors all come from a man aged 25-40 years with glioma.

The chain uses TRBV19 and TRBJ1-2; the match to TRBD1 covers 9 bases. V shed 2 bases and J 4 bases; nucleotides not matched to a gene: 5. The CDR3 runs 15 residues. The germline gives CDR1 LNHDA, CDR2 SQIVND (reference sequence). The CDR3 loop reads CASSISDRGGYGYTF. DNA for the CDR3: TGTGCCAGTAGTATATCGGACAGGGGTGGCTATGGCTACACCTTC.

The chain is built from TRBV10-2 and TRBJ2-2; 10 nucleotides match TRBD1. The germline V gene has CDR1 WSHSY and CDR2 SAAADI. The trim removed 8 bases at V and 6 bases at J, leaving 9 bases unmatched. The CDR3 covers 15 residues. The CDR3 DNA reads TGCGCCAGCCTTCGGGGACAGGGGTATCCCGGGGAGCTGTTTTTT. It is translated as CASLRGQGYPGELFF.

This clone was counted a few times. The V and J genes are TRBV10-1 and TRBJ2-3; D is perhaps TRBD2 (5 bases). CDR3 length equals 13 residues. V was trimmed by 7 bases and J by 4 bases, leaving 12 bases between them. CDR1 is WNHNN, CDR2 SYGVQD, per germline (reference sequence). DNA for the CDR3: TGCGCCAGCAATTTGGCGGGTGCAGATACGCAGTATTTT. Encoded protein: CASNLAGADTQYF.

The genes are TRBV5-1 and TRBJ1-6, with D hard to call. Germline V lookup: CDR1 SGHRS, CDR2 YFSETQ. V was shortened by 4 bases and J by 5 bases, with 16 bases between the two germline ends. The CDR3 covers 16 residues. CDR3 in DNA: TGCGCCAGCAGCACTGGGCGGACGGCGAATAATTCACCCCTCCACTTT. Translated, it gives CASSTGRTANNSPLHF.

This clone was detected only once. V and J are TRBV28 and TRBJ1-2; D gene unclear. Germline V lookup: CDR1 MDHEN, CDR2 SYDVKM. The CDR3 loop spans 13 amino acids. Trimming cost V 3 bases and J 5 bases, with 10 bases left between them. DNA for the CDR3: TGTGCCAGCAGTTTTCGCGCGGGGTATGGCTACACCTTC. It encodes CASSFRAGYGYTF.

The chain combines TRBV5-1 with TRBJ2-5, with 13 positions matching TRBD2. Germline values: CDR1 SGHRS, CDR2 YFSETQ. Trimming took 4 bases from V and 0 from J; bases not matched to a gene: 3. The CDR3 loop spans 16 amino acids. CDR3 nucleotide sequence: TGCGCCAGCAGCCGAGGGACTAGCGGGGACCAAGAGACCCAGTACTTC. Its protein is CASSRGTSGDQETQYF. Full variable domain (outside the CDR3, taken from reference TRBV5-1 and TRBJ2-5): KAGVTQTPRYLIKTRGQQVTLSCSPISGHRSVSWYQQTPGQGLQFLFEYFSETQRNKGNFPGRFSGRQFSNSRSEMNVSTLELGDSALYLCASSRGTSGDQETQYFGPGTRLLVL.

The chain is built from TRBV4-2 and TRBJ1-1; TRBD1 might be the D (6 bases). Germline lookup yields CDR1 LGHNA and CDR2 YNFKEQ. The CDR3 loop spans 15 amino acids. Trimming removed 4 bases from V and 3 bases from J, with 15 bases in between. CDR3 sequence: CASSPIAGDYTEAFF. Here the CDR3 DNA reads TGTGCCAGCAGCCCAATCGCAGGGGACTACACTGAAGCTTTCTTT.

The chain recombines TRBV28 with TRBJ1-3; D uncertain. This CDR3 has 18 residues. In germline, CDR1 is MDHEN, CDR2 SYDVKM. Trimming stripped 7 bases from V and 1 base from J, with 23 bases between. In nucleotides, the CDR3 is TGTGCCAGCACCTCCTGGGGTTATCTTTATTCTTCTGGAAACACCATATATTTT. Translating it yields CASTSWGYLYSSGNTIYF.